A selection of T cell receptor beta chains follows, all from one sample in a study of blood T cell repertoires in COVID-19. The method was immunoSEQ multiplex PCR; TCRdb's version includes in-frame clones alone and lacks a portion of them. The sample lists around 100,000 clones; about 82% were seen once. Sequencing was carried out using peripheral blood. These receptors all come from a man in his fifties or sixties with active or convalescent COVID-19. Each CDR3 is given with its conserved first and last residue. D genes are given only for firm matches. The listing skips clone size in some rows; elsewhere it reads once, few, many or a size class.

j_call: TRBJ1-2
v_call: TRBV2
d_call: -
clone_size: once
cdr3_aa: CASSGRVGANYGYTF
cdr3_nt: TGTGCCAGCAGCGGCCGAGTGGGCGCCAACTATGGCTACACCTTC

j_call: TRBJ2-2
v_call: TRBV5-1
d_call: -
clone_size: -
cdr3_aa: CASSPGQNTGELFF
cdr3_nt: TGCGCCAGCAGCCCGGGACAGAACACCGGGGAGCTGTTTTTT

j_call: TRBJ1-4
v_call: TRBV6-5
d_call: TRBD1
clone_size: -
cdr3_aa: CASSTGQGPEKLFF
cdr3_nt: TGTGCCAGCAGTACGGGACAGGGCCCTGAAAAACTGTTTTTT

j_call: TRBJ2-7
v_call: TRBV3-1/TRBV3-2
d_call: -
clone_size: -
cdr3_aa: CASGESLYYEQYF
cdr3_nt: TGTGCCAGCGGAGAGTCCCTCTACTACGAGCAGTACTTC

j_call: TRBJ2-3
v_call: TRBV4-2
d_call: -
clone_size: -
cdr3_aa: CASSPGSHTDTQYF
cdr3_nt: TGTGCCAGCAGCCCCGGGTCCCACACAGATACGCAGTATTTT

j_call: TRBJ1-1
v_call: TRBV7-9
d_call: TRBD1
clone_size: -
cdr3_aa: CASSLVRGIAFF
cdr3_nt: TGTGCCAGCAGCTTAGTCAGGGGGATTGCTTTCTTT

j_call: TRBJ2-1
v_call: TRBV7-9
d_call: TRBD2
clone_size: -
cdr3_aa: CASSPVGGRGSSYNEQFF
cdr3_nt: TGTGCCAGCAGCCCAGTGGGCGGGAGGGGGAGCTCCTACAATGAGCAGTTCTTC

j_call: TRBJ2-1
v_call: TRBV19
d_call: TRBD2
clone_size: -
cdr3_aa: CASSTGLAERVHEQFF
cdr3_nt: TGTGCCAGTAGTACGGGACTAGCGGAGCGTGTTCATGAGCAGTTCTTC

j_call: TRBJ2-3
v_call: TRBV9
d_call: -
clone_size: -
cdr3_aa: CASSVELGTDTQYF
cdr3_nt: TGTGCCAGCAGCGTAGAACTGGGCACAGATACGCAGTATTTT

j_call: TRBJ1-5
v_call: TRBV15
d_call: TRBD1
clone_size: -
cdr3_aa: CATSIDRASQPQHF
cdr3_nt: TGTGCCACCAGCATCGACAGGGCCTCTCAGCCCCAGCATTTT

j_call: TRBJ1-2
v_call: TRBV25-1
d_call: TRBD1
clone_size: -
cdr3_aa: CASIENTGAGYTF
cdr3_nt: TGTGCCAGCATCGAAAACACAGGGGCCGGCTACACCTTC

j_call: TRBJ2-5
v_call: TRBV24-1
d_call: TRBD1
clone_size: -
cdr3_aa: CATGIPQGVGETQYF
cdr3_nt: TGTGCCACCGGTATTCCACAGGGGGTAGGGGAGACCCAGTACTTC

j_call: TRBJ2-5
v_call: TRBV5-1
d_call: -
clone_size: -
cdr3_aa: CASSLSARQETQYF
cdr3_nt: TGCGCCAGCAGCTTATCAGCAAGACAGGAGACCCAGTACTTC

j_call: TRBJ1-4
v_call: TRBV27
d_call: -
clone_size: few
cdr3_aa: CASSSTLVGKLFF
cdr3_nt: TGTGCCAGCAGTTCGACTCTGGTGGGAAAACTGTTTTTT

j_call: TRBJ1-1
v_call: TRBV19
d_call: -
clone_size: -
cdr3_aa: CASIPTTNTEAFF
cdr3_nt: TGTGCCAGTATCCCCACTACGAACACTGAAGCTTTCTTT

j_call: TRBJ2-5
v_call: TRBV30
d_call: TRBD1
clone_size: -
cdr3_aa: CAWRGGLDRETQYF
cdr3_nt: TGTGCCTGGAGAGGGGGCCTCGATAGGGAGACCCAGTACTTC

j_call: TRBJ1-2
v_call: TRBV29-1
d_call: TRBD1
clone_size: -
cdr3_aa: CSVPGQGAEGYTF
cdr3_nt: TGCAGCGTACCGGGACAGGGGGCGGAAGGCTACACCTTC

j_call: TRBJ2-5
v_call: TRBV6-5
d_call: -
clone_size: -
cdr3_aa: CASSYSTRGETQYF
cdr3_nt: TGTGCCAGCAGTTACAGTACAAGGGGGGAGACCCAGTACTTC

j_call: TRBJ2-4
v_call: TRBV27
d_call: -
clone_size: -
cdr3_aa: CASSSLVAKNIQYF
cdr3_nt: TGTGCCAGCAGTAGCTTGGTAGCCAAAAACATTCAGTACTTC

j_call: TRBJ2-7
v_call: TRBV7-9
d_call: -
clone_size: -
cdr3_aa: CASSLAGEWEQYF
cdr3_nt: TGTGCCAGCAGCTTAGCGGGAGAGTGGGAGCAGTACTTC

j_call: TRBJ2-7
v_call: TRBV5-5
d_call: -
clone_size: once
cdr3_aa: CASRGTSTYEQYF
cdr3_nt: TGTGCCAGCAGGGGGACAAGCACCTACGAGCAGTACTTC

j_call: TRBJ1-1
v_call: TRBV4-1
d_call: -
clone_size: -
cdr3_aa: CASSQDTVGALGGTEAFF
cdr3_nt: TGCGCCAGCAGCCAAGATACGGTTGGGGCCCTTGGTGGGACTGAAGCTTTCTTT

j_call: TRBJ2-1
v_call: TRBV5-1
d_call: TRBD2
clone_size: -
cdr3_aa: CASSPGVAGASSYNEQFF
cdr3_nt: TGCGCCAGCAGCCCCGGGGTAGCGGGAGCGAGCTCCTACAATGAGCAGTTCTTC

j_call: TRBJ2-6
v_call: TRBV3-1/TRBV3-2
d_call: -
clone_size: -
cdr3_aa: CASSQDRANVLTF
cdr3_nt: TGTGCCAGCAGTCAGGACAGGGCCAACGTCCTGACTTTC

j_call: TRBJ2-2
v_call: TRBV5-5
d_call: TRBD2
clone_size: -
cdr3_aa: CASSPQRTSGFVTGELFF
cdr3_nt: TGTGCCAGCAGCCCGCAGCGGACTAGCGGGTTTGTCACCGGGGAGCTGTTTTTT

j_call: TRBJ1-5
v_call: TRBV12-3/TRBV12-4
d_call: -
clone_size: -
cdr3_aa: CASSFLSNQPQHF
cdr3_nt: TGTGCCAGCAGTTTCTTGAGCAATCAGCCCCAGCATTTT

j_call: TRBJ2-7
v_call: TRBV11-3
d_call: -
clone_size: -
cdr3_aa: CASRPGLVGVEQYF
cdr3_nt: TGTGCCAGCAGACCAGGACTCGTAGGTGTCGAGCAGTACTTC

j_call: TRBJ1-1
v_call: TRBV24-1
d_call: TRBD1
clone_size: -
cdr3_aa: CATRGTGGKNTEAFF
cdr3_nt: TGTGCCACCAGGGGGACAGGGGGTAAGAACACTGAAGCTTTCTTT

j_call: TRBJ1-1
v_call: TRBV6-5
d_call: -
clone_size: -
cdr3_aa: CASSYGLLEPNTEAFF
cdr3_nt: TGTGCCAGCAGTTACGGGTTATTGGAGCCGAACACTGAAGCTTTCTTT

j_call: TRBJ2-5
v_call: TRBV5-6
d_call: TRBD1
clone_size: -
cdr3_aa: CASSQRTGTGGETQYF
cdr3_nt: TGTGCCAGCAGCCAAAGGACCGGGACAGGGGGCGAGACCCAGTACTTC

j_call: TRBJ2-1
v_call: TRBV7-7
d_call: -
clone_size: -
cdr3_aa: CASSLNQGFNEQFF
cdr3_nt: TGTGCTAGCAGTTTGAACCAGGGGTTCAATGAGCAGTTCTTC

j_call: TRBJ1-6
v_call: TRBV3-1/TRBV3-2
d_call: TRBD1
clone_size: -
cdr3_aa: CASRRTGGISPLHF
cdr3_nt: TGTGCCAGCAGGCGGACAGGGGGCATCTCACCCCTCCACTTT

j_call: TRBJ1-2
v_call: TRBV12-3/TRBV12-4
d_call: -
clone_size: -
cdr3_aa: CASKGELNYGYTF
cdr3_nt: TGTGCCAGTAAGGGAGAGTTAAACTATGGCTACACCTTC

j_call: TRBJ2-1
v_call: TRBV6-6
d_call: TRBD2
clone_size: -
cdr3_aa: CASSPAGPQDEQFF
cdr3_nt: TGTGCCAGCAGTCCAGCGGGGCCCCAGGATGAGCAGTTCTTC

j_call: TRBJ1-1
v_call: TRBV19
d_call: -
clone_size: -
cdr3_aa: CASRPGGAEAFF
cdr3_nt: TGTGCCAGTAGACCGGGGGGCGCTGAAGCTTTCTTT

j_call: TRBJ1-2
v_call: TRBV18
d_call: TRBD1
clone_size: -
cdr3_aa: CASSPYDRDSGYTF
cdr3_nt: TGTGCCAGCTCACCGTACGACAGGGACAGTGGCTACACCTTC

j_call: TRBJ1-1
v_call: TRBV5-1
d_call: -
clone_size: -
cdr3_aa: CASRYSGVVSEAFF
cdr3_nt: TGCGCCAGCAGATATTCAGGGGTAGTCTCTGAAGCTTTCTTT

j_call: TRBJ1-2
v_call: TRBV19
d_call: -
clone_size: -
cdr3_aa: CASSPSQGANYGYTF
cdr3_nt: TGTGCCAGTAGTCCCTCGCAGGGCGCTAACTATGGCTACACCTTC

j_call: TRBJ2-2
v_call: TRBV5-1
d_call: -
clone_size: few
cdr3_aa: CASSLPGGNTGELFF
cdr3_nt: TGCGCCAGCAGCTTACCTGGGGGCAACACCGGGGAGCTGTTTTTT

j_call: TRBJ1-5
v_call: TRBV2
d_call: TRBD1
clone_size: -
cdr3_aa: CASSQDREGQPQHF
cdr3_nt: TGTGCCAGCAGTCAGGACAGGGAGGGTCAGCCCCAGCATTTT

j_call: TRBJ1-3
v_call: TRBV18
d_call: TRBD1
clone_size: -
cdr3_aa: CASSLTGTGPSGNTIYF
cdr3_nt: TGTGCCAGCTCCCTTACCGGGACAGGTCCTTCTGGAAACACCATATATTTT

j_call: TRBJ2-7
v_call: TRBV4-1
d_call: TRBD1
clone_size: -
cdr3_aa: CASSLTRTGDSYEQYF
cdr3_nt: TGCGCCAGCAGCCTTACCAGGACAGGGGACTCCTACGAGCAGTACTTC

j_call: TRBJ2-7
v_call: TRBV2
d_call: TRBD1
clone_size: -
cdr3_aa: CASSQQGAMAYEQYF
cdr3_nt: TGTGCCAGCAGTCAACAGGGGGCGATGGCCTACGAGCAGTACTTC

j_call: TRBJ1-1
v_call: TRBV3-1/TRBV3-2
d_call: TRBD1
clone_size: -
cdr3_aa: CASSPHRGGTEAFF
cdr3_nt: TGTGCCAGCAGCCCTCACAGGGGGGGCACTGAAGCTTTCTTT

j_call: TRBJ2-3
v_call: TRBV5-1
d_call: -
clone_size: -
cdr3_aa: CASSLSWGTRDTDTQYF
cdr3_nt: TGCGCCAGCAGCTTGAGTTGGGGAACTAGAGACACAGATACGCAGTATTTT